The T cell receptor beta chain under discussion was sequenced for a study of technical replicates of blood from several donors. The assay was immunoSEQ multiplex PCR, and TCRdb's table has in-frame clones only and misses some. The sample carries some 69,000 clones, 88% recorded once. The length of the CDR3 is 15 residues. The germline V gene encodes CDR1 MGHRA and CDR2 YSYEKL. Trimming stripped 1 base from V and 6 bases from J, with 16 bases between. Source material: PBMCs. The receptor was derived from a human donor in good health. Some clones in this sample may be carry-over from other donors' samples. The chain combines TRBV4-1 with TRBJ2-7; perhaps TRBD2 as D (6 bases). The CDR3 region has the DNA TGCGCCAGCAGCCAAGGGTTCGGGCGGGAACTCGAGCAGTACTTC. This gives the protein CASSQGFGRELEQYF.